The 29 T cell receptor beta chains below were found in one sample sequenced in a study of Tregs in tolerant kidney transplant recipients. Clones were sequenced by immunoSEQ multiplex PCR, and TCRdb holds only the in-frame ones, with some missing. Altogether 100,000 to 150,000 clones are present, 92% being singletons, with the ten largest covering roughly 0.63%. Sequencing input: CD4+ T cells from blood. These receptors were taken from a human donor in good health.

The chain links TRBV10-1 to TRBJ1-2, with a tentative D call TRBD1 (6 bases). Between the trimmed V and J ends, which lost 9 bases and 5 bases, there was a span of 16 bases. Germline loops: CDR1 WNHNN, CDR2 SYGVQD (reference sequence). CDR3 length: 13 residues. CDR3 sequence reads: CASSETGPYGYTF. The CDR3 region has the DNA TGCGCCAGTTCTGAGACAGGACCTTATGGCTACACCTTC.

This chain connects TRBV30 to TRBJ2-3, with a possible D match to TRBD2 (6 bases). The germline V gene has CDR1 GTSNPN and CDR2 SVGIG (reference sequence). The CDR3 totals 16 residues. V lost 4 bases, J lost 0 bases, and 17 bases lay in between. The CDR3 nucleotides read TGTGCCTGGATCCTAGGAGGGCGGACTAGCACAGATACGCAGTATTTT. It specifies CAWILGGRTSTDTQYF.

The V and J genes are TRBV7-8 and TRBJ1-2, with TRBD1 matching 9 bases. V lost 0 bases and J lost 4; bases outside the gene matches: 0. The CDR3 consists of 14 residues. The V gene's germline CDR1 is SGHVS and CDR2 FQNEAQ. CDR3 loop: CASSLATGGYGYTF. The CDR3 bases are TGTGCCAGCAGCTTAGCGACAGGGGGCTATGGCTACACCTTC.

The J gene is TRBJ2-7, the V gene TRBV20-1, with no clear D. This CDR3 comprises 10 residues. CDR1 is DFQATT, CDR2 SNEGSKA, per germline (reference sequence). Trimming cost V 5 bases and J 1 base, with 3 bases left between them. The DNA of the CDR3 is TGCAGTGCTGGTTCCTACGAGCAGTACTTC. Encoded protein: CSAGSYEQYF.

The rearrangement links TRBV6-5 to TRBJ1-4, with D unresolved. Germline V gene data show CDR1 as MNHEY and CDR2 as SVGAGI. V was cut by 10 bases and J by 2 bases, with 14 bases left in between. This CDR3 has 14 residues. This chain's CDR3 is CATRTGVTNEKLFF. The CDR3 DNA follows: TGTGCCACCCGGACCGGTGTTACTAATGAAAAACTGTTTTTT.

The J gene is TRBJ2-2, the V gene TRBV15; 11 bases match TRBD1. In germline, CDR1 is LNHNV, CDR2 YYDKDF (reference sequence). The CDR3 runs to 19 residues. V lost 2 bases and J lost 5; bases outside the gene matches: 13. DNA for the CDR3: TGTGCCACCAGCAGAATTCGGGACAGGGGGTTATCAGAAACCGGGGAGCTGTTTTTT. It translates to CATSRIRDRGLSETGELFF.

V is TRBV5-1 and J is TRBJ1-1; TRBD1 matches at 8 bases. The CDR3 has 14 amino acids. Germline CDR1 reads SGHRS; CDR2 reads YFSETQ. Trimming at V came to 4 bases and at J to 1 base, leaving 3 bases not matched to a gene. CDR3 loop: CASSRQGSNTEAFF. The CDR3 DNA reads TGCGCCAGCAGCCGACAGGGGTCGAACACTGAAGCTTTCTTT.

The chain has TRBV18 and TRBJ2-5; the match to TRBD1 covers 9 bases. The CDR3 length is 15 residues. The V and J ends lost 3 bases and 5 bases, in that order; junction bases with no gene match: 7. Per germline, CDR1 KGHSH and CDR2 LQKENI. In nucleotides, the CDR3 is TGTGCCAGCTCACCGTATAGGGACAGGGAGGAGACCCAGTACTTC. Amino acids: CASSPYRDREETQYF.

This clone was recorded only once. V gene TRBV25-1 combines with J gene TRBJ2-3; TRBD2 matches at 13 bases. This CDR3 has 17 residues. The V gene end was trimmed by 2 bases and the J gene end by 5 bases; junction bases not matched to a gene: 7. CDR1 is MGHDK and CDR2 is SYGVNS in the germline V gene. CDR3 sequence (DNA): TGTGCCAGCAGTGAAACTAGCGGGGGGGTTGTTCGAGATACGCAGTATTTT. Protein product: CASSETSGGVVRDTQYF.

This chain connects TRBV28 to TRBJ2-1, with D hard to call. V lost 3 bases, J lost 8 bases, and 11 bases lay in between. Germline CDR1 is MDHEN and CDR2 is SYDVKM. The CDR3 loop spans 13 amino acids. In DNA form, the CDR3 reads TGTGCCAGCAGTTTGGGGTTAAGCGATGAGCAGTTCTTC. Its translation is CASSLGLSDEQFF.

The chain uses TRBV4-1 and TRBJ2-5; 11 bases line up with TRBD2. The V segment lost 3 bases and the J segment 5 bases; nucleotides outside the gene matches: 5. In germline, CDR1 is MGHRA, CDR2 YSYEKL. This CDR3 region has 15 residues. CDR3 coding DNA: TGCGCCAGCAGCCACGGGACTAGCGGAGATGAGACCCAGTACTTC. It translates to CASSHGTSGDETQYF.

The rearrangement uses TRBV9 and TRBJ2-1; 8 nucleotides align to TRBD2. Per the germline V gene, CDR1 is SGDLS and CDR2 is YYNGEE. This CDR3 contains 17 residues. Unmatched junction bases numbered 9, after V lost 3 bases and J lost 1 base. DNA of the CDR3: TGTGCCAGCAGCGCGGGAGGGCGGGGTCGGTCCTACAATGAGCAGTTCTTC. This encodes CASSAGGRGRSYNEQFF.

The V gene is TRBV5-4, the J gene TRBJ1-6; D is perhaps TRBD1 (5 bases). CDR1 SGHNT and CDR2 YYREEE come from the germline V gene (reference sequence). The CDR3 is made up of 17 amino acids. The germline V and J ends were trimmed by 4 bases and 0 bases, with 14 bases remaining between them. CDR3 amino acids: CASSTDSLSSYNSPLHF. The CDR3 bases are TGTGCCAGCAGCACAGACAGCCTAAGCTCCTATAATTCACCCCTCCACTTT.

CDR3 protein: CASSLWIGGTGELFF. Written as DNA, the CDR3 is TGTGCCAGCAGCTTATGGATCGGGGGCACCGGGGAGCTGTTTTTT. J is TRBJ2-2 and V is TRBV7-9, with a possible D match to TRBD2 (6 bases). The V end lost 2 bases, the J end lost 4 bases, and 11 bases lay between the germline ends. Germline lookup yields CDR1 SEHNR and CDR2 FQNEAQ (reference sequence). This CDR3 contains 15 residues.

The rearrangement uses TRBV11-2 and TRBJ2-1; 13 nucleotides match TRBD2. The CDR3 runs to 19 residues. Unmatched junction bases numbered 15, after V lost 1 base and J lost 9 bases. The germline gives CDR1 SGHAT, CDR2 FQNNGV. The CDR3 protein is CASSLVAPTSGRALGEQFF. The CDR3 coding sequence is TGTGCCAGCAGCTTAGTTGCCCCAACTAGCGGGAGGGCCCTTGGTGAGCAGTTCTTC.

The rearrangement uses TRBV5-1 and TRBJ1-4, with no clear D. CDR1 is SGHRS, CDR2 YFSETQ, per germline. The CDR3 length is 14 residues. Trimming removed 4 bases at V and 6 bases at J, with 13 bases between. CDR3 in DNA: TGCGCCAGCAGCCCCCTCAGCTCGGATGAAAAACTGTTTTTT. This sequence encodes CASSPLSSDEKLFF. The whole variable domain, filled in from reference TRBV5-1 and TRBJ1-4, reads KAGVTQTPRYLIKTRGQQVTLSCSPISGHRSVSWYQQTPGQGLQFLFEYFSETQRNKGNFPGRFSGRQFSNSRSEMNVSTLELGDSALYLCASSPLSSDEKLFFGSGTQLSVL.

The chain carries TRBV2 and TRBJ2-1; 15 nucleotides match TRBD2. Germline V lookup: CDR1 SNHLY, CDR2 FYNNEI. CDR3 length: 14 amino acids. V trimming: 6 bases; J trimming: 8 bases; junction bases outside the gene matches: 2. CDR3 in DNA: TGTGCCAGCAGAGGGACTAGCGGGGGGTATGAGCAGTTCTTC. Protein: CASRGTSGGYEQFF.

The CDR3 is CASSQDSGGAGDTQYF. CDR3 nucleotides: TGTGCCAGCAGCCAAGACAGCGGGGGGGCGGGAGATACGCAGTATTTT. The J gene is TRBJ2-3, the V gene TRBV4-2, with 10 bases fitting TRBD2. V shed 0 bases and J 5 bases; nucleotides not matched to a gene: 5. The CDR3 totals 16 residues. Germline V CDR1 and CDR2: LGHNA, YNFKEQ.

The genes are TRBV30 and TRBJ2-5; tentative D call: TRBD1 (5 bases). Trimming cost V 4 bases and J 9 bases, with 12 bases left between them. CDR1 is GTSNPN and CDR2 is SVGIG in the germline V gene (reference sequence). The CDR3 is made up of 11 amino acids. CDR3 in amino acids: CAWNKGDSQYF. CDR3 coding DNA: TGTGCCTGGAATAAAGGGGATTCCCAGTACTTC.

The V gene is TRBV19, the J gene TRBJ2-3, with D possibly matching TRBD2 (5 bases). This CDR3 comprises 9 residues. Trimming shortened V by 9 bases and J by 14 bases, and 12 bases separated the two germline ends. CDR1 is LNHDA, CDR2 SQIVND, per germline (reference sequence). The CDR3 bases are TGTGCCAGCGACTCCGGACTGTATTTT. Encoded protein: CASDSGLYF.

CDR3 nucleotides: TGTGCCAGCTGTGAAGTGGGCTACGAGCAGTACTTC. As protein: CASCEVGYEQYF. The rearrangement joins TRBV6-5 to TRBJ2-7; D is undetermined. The CDR3 is made up of 12 amino acids. Germline V gene sequence: CDR1 MNHEY, CDR2 SVGAGI. V lost 8 bases and J lost 3, with 11 bases in between.

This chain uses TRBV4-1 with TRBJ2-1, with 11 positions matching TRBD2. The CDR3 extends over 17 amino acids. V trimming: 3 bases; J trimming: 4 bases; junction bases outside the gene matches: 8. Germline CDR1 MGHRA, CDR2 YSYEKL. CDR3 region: CASSQTKGLAEYNEQFF. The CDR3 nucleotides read TGCGCCAGCAGCCAGACAAAGGGACTAGCGGAATACAATGAGCAGTTCTTC.

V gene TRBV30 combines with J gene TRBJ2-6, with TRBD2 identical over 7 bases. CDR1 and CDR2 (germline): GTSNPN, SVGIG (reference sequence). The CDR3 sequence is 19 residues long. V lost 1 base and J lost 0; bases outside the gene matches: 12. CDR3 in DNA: TGTGCCTGGAGTGCTAAGGGGAGGGGCGGGAGCTCTGGGGCCAACGTCCTGACTTTC. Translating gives CAWSAKGRGGSSGANVLTF.

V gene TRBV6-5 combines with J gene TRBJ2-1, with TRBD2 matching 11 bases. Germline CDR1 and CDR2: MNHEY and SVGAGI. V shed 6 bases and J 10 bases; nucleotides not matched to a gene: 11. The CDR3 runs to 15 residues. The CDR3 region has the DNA TGTGCCAGCAGCACACTAGCGGGGGCTCCGGGGGAGCAGTTCTTC. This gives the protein CASSTLAGAPGEQFF.

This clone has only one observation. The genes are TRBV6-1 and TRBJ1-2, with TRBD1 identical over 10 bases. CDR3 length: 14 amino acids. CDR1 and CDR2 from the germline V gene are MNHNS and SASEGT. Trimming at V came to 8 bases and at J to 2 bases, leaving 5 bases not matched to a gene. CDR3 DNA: TGTGCCAGCGACCCGGGACAGGGGAACTATGGCTACACCTTC. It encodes CASDPGQGNYGYTF.

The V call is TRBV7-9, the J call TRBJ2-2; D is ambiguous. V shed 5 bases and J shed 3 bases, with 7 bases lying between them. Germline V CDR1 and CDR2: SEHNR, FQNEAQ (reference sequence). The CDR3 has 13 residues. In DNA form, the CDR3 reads TGTGCCAGCAGCAAGGTTGACACCGGGGAGCTGTTTTTT. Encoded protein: CASSKVDTGELFF.

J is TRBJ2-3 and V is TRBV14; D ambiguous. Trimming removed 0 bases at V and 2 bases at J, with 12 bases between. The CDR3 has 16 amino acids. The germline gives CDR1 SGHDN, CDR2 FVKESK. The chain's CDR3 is CASSQDLHRLTDTQYF. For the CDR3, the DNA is TGTGCCAGCAGCCAAGATTTGCACAGACTCACAGATACGCAGTATTTT. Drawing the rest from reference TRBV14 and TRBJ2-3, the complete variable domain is EAGVTQFPSHSVIEKGQTVTLRCDPISGHDNLYWYRRVMGKEIKFLLHFVKESKQDESGMPNNRFLAERTGGTYSTLKVQPAELEDSGVYFCASSQDLHRLTDTQYFGPGTRLTVL.

The CDR3 spells CASSPGLSPRNIQYF. CDR3 coding DNA: TGTGCCAGCAGTCCTGGACTCTCCCCCAGGAACATTCAGTACTTC. The rearrangement links TRBV7-2 to TRBJ2-4, with D perhaps TRBD2 (5 bases). Germline V gene sequence: CDR1 SGHTA, CDR2 FQGNSA. The germline V and J ends were trimmed by 6 bases and 7 bases, with 19 bases remaining between them. This CDR3 is built from 15 residues.

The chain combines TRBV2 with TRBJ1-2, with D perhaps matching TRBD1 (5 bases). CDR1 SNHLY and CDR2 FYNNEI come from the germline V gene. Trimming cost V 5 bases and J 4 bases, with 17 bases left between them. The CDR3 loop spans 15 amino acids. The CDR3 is CASSLHTGVSYGYTF. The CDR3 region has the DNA TGTGCCAGCAGTCTCCACACGGGGGTGTCCTATGGCTACACCTTC.